A single T cell receptor beta chain is shown here with its context. These data belong to a study of blood T cell repertoires in COVID-19. Study background: The United States, Italy and Spain supplied acute and convalescent COVID-19 samples. In each case, the material was cDNA or gDNA derived from T cells, B-cell-depleted T cells, or PBMCs.

V was cut by 1 base and J by 0 bases, with 11 bases left in between. The CDR3 loop spans 16 amino acids. Germline V gene sequence: CDR1 LGHNA, CDR2 YNFKEQ. The authors' processing: Amplification of reference gene primers provided the estimated nucleated cell counts. The table came from immunoSEQ multiplex PCR; TCRdb's copy has only in-frame clones and leaves some out. V, J and clone size are taken as reported in that table, and D and trimming were inferred from the DNA itself. The sample lists approximately 160,000 clones; more than 75% were seen once. The chain has TRBV4-2 and TRBJ2-3; a possible D gene is TRBD1 (6 bases). The sequenced sample was peripheral blood. The clonotype comes from a man aged 55 to 69 with active or convalescent COVID-19. The CDR3 DNA reads TGTGCCAGCAGCCAAGGGGTAGGGGGAAGCACAGATACGCAGTATTTT. Its protein is CASSQGVGGSTDTQYF.